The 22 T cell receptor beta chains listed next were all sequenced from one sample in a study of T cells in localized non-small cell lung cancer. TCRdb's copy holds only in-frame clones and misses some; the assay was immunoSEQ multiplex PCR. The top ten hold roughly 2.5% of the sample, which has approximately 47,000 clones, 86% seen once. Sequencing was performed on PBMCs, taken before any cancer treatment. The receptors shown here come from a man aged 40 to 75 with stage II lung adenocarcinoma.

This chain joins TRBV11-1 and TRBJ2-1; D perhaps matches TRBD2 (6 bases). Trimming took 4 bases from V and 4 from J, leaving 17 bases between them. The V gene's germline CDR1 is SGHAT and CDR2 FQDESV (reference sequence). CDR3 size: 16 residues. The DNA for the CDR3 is TGTGCCAGCAGCTCCCCCGCCGGGACTTTTTACAATGAGCAGTTCTTC. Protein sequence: CASSSPAGTFYNEQFF.

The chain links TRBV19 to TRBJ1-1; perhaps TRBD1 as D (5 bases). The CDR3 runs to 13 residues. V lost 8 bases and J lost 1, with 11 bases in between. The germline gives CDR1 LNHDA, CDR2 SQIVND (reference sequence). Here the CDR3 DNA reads TGTGCCAGTTGCCTCCAGGGGAACACTGAAGCTTTCTTT. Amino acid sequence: CASCLQGNTEAFF.

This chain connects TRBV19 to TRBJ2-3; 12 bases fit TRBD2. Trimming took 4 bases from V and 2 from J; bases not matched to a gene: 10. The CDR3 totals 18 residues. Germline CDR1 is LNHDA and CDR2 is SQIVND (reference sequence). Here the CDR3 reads CASSRTGGTSGPTDTQYF. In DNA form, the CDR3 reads TGTGCCAGTAGTAGGACGGGGGGGACTAGCGGGCCCACAGATACGCAGTATTTT.

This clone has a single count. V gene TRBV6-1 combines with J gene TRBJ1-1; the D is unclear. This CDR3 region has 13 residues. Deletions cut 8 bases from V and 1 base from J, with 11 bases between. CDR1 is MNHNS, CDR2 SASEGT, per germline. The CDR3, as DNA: TGTGCCAGCGTAGGAACGGGGAACACTGAAGCTTTCTTT. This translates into CASVGTGNTEAFF.

Here the CDR3 DNA reads TGCGCCAGCAGCTTGGGTTGGGGAACGAGCACAGATACGCAGTATTTT. Its translation: CASSLGWGTSTDTQYF. This chain connects TRBV5-1 to TRBJ2-3, with no clear D. Germline V gene lookup returns CDR1 SGHRS and CDR2 YFSETQ. The CDR3 is 16 amino acids. V lost 0 bases and J 0 bases, leaving 11 bases between the germline ends.

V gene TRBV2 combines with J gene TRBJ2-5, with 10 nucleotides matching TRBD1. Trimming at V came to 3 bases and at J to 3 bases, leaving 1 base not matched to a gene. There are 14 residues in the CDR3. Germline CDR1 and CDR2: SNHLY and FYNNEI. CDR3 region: CASSEGTGEETQYF. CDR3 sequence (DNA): TGTGCCAGCAGTGAGGGGACAGGGGAAGAGACCCAGTACTTC. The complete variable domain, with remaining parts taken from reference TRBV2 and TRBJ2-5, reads EPEVTQTPSHQVTQMGQEVILRCVPISNHLYFYWYRQILGQKVEFLVSFYNNEISEKSEIFDDQFSVERPDGSNFTLKIRSTKLEDSAMYFCASSEGTGEETQYFGPGTRLLVL.

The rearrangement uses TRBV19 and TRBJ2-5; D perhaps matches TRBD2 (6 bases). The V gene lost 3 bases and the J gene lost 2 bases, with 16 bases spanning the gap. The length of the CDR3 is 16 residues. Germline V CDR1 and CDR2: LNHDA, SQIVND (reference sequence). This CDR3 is CASSISTSPMQETQYF. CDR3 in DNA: TGTGCCAGTAGTATCTCCACTAGCCCAATGCAAGAGACCCAGTACTTC.

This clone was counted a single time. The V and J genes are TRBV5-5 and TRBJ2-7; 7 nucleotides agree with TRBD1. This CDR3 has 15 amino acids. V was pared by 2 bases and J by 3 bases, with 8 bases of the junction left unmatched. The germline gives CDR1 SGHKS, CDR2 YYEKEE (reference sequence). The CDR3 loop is CASSFRDSLNYEQYV. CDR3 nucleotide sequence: TGTGCCAGCAGCTTCCGGGACAGTCTCAACTACGAGCAGTACGTC.

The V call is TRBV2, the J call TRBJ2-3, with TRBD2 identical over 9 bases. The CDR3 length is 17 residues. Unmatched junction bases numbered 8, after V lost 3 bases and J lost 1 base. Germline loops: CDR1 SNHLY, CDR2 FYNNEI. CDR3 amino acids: CASSEAWTSEGTDTQYF. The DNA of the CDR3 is TGTGCCAGCAGTGAGGCTTGGACTAGCGAGGGCACAGATACGCAGTATTTT.

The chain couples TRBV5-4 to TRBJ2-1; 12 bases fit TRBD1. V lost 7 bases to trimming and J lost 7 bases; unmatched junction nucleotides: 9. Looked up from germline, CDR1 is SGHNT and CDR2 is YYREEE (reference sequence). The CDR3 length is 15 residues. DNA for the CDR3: TGTGCCAGCGTTCGGTGGGACAGGGGGCGGAATGAGCAGTTCTTC. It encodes CASVRWDRGRNEQFF. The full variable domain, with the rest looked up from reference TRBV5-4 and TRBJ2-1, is ETGVTQSPTHLIKTRGQQVTLRCSSQSGHNTVSWYQQALGQGPQFIFQYYREEENGRGNFPPRFSGLQFPNYSSELNVNALELDDSALYLCASVRWDRGRNEQFFGPGTRLTVL.

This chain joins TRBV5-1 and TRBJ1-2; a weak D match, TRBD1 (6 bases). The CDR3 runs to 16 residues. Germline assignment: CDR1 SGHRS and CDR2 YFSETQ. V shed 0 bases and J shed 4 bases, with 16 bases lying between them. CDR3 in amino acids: CASSLADGGGSYGYTF. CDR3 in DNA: TGCGCCAGCAGCTTGGCCGATGGAGGGGGGAGCTATGGCTACACCTTC. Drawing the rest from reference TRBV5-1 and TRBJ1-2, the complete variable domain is KAGVTQTPRYLIKTRGQQVTLSCSPISGHRSVSWYQQTPGQGLQFLFEYFSETQRNKGNFPGRFSGRQFSNSRSEMNVSTLELGDSALYLCASSLADGGGSYGYTFGSGTRLTVV.

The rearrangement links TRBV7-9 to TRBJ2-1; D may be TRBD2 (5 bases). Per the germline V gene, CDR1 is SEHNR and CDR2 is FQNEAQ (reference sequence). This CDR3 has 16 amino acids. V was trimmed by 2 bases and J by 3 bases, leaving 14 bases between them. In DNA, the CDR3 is TGTGCCAGCAGCTTATTGCGGACTTTTCTCTACAATGAGCAGTTCTTC. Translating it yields CASSLLRTFLYNEQFF.

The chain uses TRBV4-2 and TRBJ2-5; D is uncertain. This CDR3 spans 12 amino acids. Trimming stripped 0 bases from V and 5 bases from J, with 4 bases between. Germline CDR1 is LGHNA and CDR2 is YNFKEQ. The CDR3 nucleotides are TGTGCCAGCAGCCAAGAGCGGGAGACCCAGTACTTC. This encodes CASSQERETQYF.

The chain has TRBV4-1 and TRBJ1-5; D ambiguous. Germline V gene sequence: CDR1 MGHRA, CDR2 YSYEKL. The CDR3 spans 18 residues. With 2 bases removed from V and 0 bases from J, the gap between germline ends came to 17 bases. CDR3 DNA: TGCGCCAGCAGCCAACGGGTGGGGAGGGAATATAGCAATCAGCCCCAGCATTTT. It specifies CASSQRVGREYSNQPQHF.

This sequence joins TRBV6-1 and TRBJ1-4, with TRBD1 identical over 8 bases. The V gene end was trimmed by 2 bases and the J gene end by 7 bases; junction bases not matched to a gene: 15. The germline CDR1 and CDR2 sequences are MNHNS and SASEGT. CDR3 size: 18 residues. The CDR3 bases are TGTGCCAGCAGTGAATCCTGGACAGGGCTCATTTTGGGTGAAAAACTGTTTTTT. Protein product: CASSESWTGLILGEKLFF.

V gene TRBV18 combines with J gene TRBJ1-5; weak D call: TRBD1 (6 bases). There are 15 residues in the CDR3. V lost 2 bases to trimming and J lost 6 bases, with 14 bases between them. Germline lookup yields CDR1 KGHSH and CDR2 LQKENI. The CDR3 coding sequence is TGTGCCAGCTCACCAGGAGGGGGAGGCGGTCAGCCCCAGCATTTT. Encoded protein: CASSPGGGGGQPQHF. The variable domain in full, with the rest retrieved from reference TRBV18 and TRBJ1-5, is NAGVMQNPRHLVRRRGQEARLRCSPMKGHSHVYWYRQLPEEGLKFMVYLQKENIIDESGMPKERFSAEFPKEGPSILRIQQVVRGDSAAYFCASSPGGGGGQPQHFGDGTRLSIL.

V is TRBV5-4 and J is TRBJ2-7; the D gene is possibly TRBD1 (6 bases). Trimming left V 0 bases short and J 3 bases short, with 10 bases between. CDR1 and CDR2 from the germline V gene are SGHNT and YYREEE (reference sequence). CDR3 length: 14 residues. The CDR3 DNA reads TGTGCCAGCAGCTTGGCGGCAGGGGACTACGAGCAGTACTTC. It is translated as CASSLAAGDYEQYF.

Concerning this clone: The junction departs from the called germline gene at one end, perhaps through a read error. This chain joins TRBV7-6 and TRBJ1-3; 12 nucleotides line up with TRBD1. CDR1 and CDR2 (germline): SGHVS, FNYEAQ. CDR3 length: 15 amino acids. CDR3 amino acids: CASSLGQGAGNTIYF. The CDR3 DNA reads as TGTGCCAGCAGCTTGGGACAGGGGGCTGGTAACACCATATATTTT.

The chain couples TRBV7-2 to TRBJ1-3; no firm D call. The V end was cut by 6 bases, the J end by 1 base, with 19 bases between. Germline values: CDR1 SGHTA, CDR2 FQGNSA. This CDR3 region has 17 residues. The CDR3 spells CASSLTRAGLSGNTIYF. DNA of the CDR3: TGTGCCAGCAGTCTAACGAGAGCAGGCTTATCTGGAAACACCATATATTTT.

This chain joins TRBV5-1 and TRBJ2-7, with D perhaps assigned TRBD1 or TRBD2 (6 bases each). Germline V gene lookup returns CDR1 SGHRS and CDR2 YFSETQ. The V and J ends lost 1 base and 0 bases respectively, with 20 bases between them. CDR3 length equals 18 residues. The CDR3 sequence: CASSLTAFGGWSSYEQYF. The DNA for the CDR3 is TGCGCCAGCAGCTTGACTGCGTTCGGGGGCTGGAGCTCCTACGAGCAGTACTTC.

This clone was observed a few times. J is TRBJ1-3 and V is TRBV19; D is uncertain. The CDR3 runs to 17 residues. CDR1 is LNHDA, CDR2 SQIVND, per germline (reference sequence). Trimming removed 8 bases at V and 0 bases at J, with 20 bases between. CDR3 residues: CASSIRGGTLSGNTIYF. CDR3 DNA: TGTGCCAGTTCAATCCGTGGAGGCACCCTCTCTGGAAACACCATATATTTT.

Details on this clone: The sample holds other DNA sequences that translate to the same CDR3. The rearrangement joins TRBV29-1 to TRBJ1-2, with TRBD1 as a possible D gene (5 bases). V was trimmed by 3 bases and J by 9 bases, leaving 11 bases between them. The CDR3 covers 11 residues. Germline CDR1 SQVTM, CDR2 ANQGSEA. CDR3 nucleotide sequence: TGCAGCGTTGAGGAGCAGGGTCGCTACACCTTC. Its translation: CSVEEQGRYTF.